The next 25 T cell receptor beta chains were all read from a single sample in a study of technical replicates of blood from several donors. Clones were sequenced by immunoSEQ multiplex PCR, and TCRdb holds only the in-frame ones, with some missing. The repertoire holds 75,000 to 85,000 clones, with approximately 75% as singletons. Sequenced sample: PBMCs. The receptors originated from a human donor in good health. Some clones in this sample may be carry-over from other donors' samples.

The gene calls are TRBV4-3 and TRBJ2-7, with 7 bases matching TRBD2. Germline CDR1 is LGHNA and CDR2 is YSLEER. The CDR3 consists of 15 residues. Trimming at V came to 0 bases and at J to 3 bases, leaving 5 bases not matched to a gene. The CDR3 bases are TGCGCCAGCAGCCAAGAGGGGACTAACCTCTACGAGCAGTACTTC. Translating it yields CASSQEGTNLYEQYF.

This clone has more than one count but fewer than ten. The rearrangement links TRBV7-9 to TRBJ1-4, with TRBD1 matching 9 bases. V lost 4 bases to trimming and J lost 6 bases; unmatched junction nucleotides: 6. In germline, CDR1 is SEHNR, CDR2 FQNEAQ (reference sequence). This CDR3 comprises 15 residues. CDR3 DNA sequence: TGTGCCAGCAGCTCCCGGGACAGGGACTATGAAAAACTGTTTTTT. Translating it yields CASSSRDRDYEKLFF.

The chain has TRBV18 and TRBJ2-1, with 12 bases identical to TRBD2. The CDR3 has 19 residues. J lost 0 bases, V lost 3 bases, and 9 bases had no gene match. Germline assignment: CDR1 KGHSH and CDR2 LQKENI. DNA of the CDR3: TGTGCCAGCTCACCCGGACTAGCGGGATATCGGAGCTCCTACAATGAGCAGTTCTTC. It yields the protein CASSPGLAGYRSSYNEQFF.

The chain has TRBV5-1 and TRBJ1-1; no clear D gene. Germline lookup yields CDR1 SGHRS and CDR2 YFSETQ. The CDR3 extends over 13 amino acids. The V end was cut by 7 bases, the J end by 4 bases, with 14 bases between. CDR3 protein: CASALREGTEAFF. CDR3 bases: TGCGCCAGCGCCCTGCGCGAGGGCACTGAAGCTTTCTTT.

This clone was seen a handful of times. The chain carries TRBV29-1 and TRBJ1-2; 7 nucleotides line up with TRBD1. The length of the CDR3 is 13 residues. The trim removed 2 bases at V and 2 bases at J, leaving 2 bases unmatched. CDR1 is SQVTM, CDR2 ANQGSEA, per germline. The CDR3 protein is CSVETGENYGYTF. CDR3 nucleotides: TGCAGCGTTGAAACAGGGGAGAACTATGGCTACACCTTC.

The genes are TRBV7-8 and TRBJ2-5; 8 bases fit TRBD2. Losses at the gene ends were 7 bases for V and 0 bases for J; bases not matched to a gene: 7. Germline CDR1 and CDR2: SGHVS and FQNEAQ. The CDR3 contains 15 residues. CDR3: CASIRGLGNQETQYF. The CDR3 nucleotides read TGTGCCAGCATCAGGGGACTAGGGAACCAAGAGACCCAGTACTTC.

The genes are TRBV29-1 and TRBJ1-2, with D possibly TRBD1 on 5 matching bases. The V gene lost 6 bases and the J gene lost 0 bases, with 11 bases spanning the gap. The germline gives CDR1 SQVTM, CDR2 ANQGSEA. The CDR3 has 13 amino acids. The CDR3 loop is CSVERGTNYGYTF. As DNA, the CDR3 is TGCAGCGTCGAACGGGGGACTAACTATGGCTACACCTTC.

The chain couples TRBV6-5 to TRBJ2-1; 8 bases line up with TRBD2. Trimming cost V 4 bases and J 7 bases; bases outside gene matches: 9. The CDR3 covers 15 residues. CDR1 MNHEY and CDR2 SVGAGI come from the germline V gene. Here the CDR3 DNA reads TGTGCCAGCAGTTTCCTAGCGGGCCAAGGGAATGAGCAGTTCTTC. Protein sequence: CASSFLAGQGNEQFF.

The V and J genes are TRBV19 and TRBJ1-5; 11 bases agree with TRBD1. The germline gives CDR1 LNHDA, CDR2 SQIVND (reference sequence). With 5 bases clipped from V and 6 bases from J, the junction kept 6 bases outside the gene matches. This CDR3 has 15 residues. The CDR3 nucleotides read TGTGCCAGTAGTTCGGACAGGGGGCTTGGTCAGCCCCAGCATTTT. Its translation: CASSSDRGLGQPQHF.

V gene TRBV29-1 combines with J gene TRBJ2-3; 7 positions agree with TRBD2. There are 14 residues in the CDR3. The V gene end was trimmed by 6 bases and the J gene end by 0 bases; junction bases not matched to a gene: 6. Germline V CDR1 and CDR2: SQVTM, ANQGSEA. The CDR3 DNA is TGCAGCGTGGCGGCGGGGGTTAGCACAGATACGCAGTATTTT. Amino acids: CSVAAGVSTDTQYF.

The chain carries TRBV14 and TRBJ2-5; 7 bases are a match to TRBD1. V lost 4 bases to trimming and J lost 5 bases; unmatched junction nucleotides: 7. The germline V gene encodes CDR1 SGHDN and CDR2 FVKESK. The CDR3 extends over 14 amino acids. The CDR3 coding sequence is TGTGCCAGCAGCCCCTTGGGACAGTTCGAGACCCAGTACTTC. Translation gives CASSPLGQFETQYF.

This clone was detected only a few times. V gene TRBV2 combines with J gene TRBJ1-1; D is perhaps TRBD1 (5 bases). The germline V and J ends were trimmed by 7 bases and 5 bases, with 11 bases remaining between them. The CDR3 runs 12 residues. Germline-derived CDR1 and CDR2 are SNHLY and FYNNEI. CDR3 nucleotides: TGTGCCAGCAAATCGGGGGGGACTGAAGCTTTCTTT. Translated: CASKSGGTEAFF.

The J gene is TRBJ2-5, the V gene TRBV29-1, with D tentatively TRBD2 (5 bases). Germline CDR1 is SQVTM and CDR2 is ANQGSEA. This CDR3 has 13 residues. The V end lost 7 bases, the J end lost 4 bases, and 16 bases lay between the germline ends. CDR3 nucleotide sequence: TGCAGCGCCGAGGGCCCTAGGAGAGAGACCCAGTACTTC. Translating gives CSAEGPRRETQYF.

The chain carries TRBV19 and TRBJ2-2; no clear D. Per the germline V gene, CDR1 is LNHDA and CDR2 is SQIVND (reference sequence). Trimming removed 7 bases at V and 5 bases at J, with 8 bases between. This CDR3 is built from 12 residues. CDR3 DNA sequence: TGTGCCAGTATGACGACAACCGGGGAGCTGTTTTTT. It specifies CASMTTTGELFF.

The chain combines TRBV7-3 with TRBJ1-2, with 7 bases lining up with TRBD1. The CDR3 loop spans 17 amino acids. The V gene end was trimmed by 2 bases and the J gene end by 3 bases; junction bases not matched to a gene: 12. Germline V lookup: CDR1 SGHTA, CDR2 FQGTGA. Here the CDR3 DNA reads TGTGCCAGCAGCTTATCGAGGGACAGAGCCCCTCACTATGGCTACACCTTC. This gives the protein CASSLSRDRAPHYGYTF.

A single count supports this clone. V gene TRBV19 combines with J gene TRBJ2-7; TRBD1 is a possible D gene (6 bases). The germline V gene has CDR1 LNHDA and CDR2 SQIVND (reference sequence). This CDR3 has 14 residues. Trimming took 1 base from V and 6 from J, leaving 13 bases between them. The CDR3 DNA sequence: TGTGCCAGTAGTATAGTTCCAGGGGCCAGCGAGCAGTACTTC. As protein: CASSIVPGASEQYF.

The rearrangement joins TRBV7-2 to TRBJ1-5; no reliable D call. The CDR3 extends over 13 amino acids. Germline-derived CDR1 and CDR2 are SGHTA and FQGNSA. The ends were cut back, 5 bases at V and 4 bases at J, with 9 bases in the middle. The CDR3 coding sequence is TGTGCCAGCAGCCCCGAGCTAAATCAGCCCCAGCATTTT. Translated: CASSPELNQPQHF.

The chain carries TRBV19 and TRBJ1-1; TRBD1 agrees at 7 bases. CDR1 is LNHDA and CDR2 is SQIVND in the germline V gene (reference sequence). The CDR3 spans 14 residues. Trimming took 5 bases from V and 1 from J; bases not matched to a gene: 4. CDR3 protein: CASSSRQGNTEAFF. The CDR3 DNA is TGTGCCAGTAGTTCACGACAGGGGAACACTGAAGCTTTCTTT.

The chain uses TRBV6-1 and TRBJ2-1; 9 nucleotides line up with TRBD2. The CDR3 has 15 amino acids. After removal of 6 bases from V and 6 bases from J, the junction contained 9 bases not matched to a gene. CDR1 and CDR2 from the germline V gene are MNHNS and SASEGT. This CDR3 reads CASSPTGTSRNEQFF. For the CDR3, the DNA is TGTGCCAGCAGCCCGACCGGGACTAGCCGCAATGAGCAGTTCTTC.

As for this clone: At one end, the junction sequence differs from germline, possibly due to a read error. The chain couples TRBV30 to TRBJ2-1; a weak D match, TRBD2 (5 bases). The CDR3 contains 13 residues. Germline CDR1 reads GTSNPN; CDR2 reads SVGIG (reference sequence). CDR3 nucleotides: TGTGCATGGAGGATTGAATTGGCCCATGAGCAGTTCTTC. Translation gives CAWRIELAHEQFF.

The chain recombines TRBV18 with TRBJ1-1, with TRBD1 matching 8 bases. The CDR3 totals 16 residues. Trimming cost V 3 bases and J 3 bases; bases outside gene matches: 9. Germline V gives CDR1 KGHSH, CDR2 LQKENI. CDR3 bases: TGTGCCAGCTCACCCCGGGAAGACAGGGGTGACACTGAAGCTTTCTTT. Protein: CASSPREDRGDTEAFF.

The chain combines TRBV9 with TRBJ2-3; no firm D call. The CDR3 extends over 12 amino acids. CDR1 and CDR2 (germline): SGDLS, YYNGEE. V was trimmed by 0 bases and J by 6 bases, leaving 5 bases between them. The CDR3 loop reads CASSVVGDTQYF. CDR3 coding DNA: TGTGCCAGCAGCGTAGTCGGGGATACGCAGTATTTT. The whole variable domain, filled in from reference TRBV9 and TRBJ2-3, reads DSGVTQTPKHLITATGQRVTLRCSPRSGDLSVYWYQQSLDQGLQFLIQYYNGEERAKGNILERFSAQQFPDLHSELNLSSLELGDSALYFCASSVVGDTQYFGPGTRLTVL.

The chain carries TRBV4-2 and TRBJ2-1, with TRBD2 matching over 8 bases. V lost 0 bases and J lost 5; bases outside the gene matches: 6. The CDR3 sequence is 16 residues long. Germline V gene lookup returns CDR1 LGHNA and CDR2 YNFKEQ. CDR3 coding DNA: TGTGCCAGCAGCCAAGATTTGGCGGGGGGAAACAATGAGCAGTTCTTC. It yields the protein CASSQDLAGGNNEQFF.

Written as DNA, the CDR3 is TGTGCCAGCAGCTCGGGTTTATTTAACTATGGCTACACCTTC. It encodes CASSSGLFNYGYTF. The rearrangement links TRBV5-6 to TRBJ1-2; D remains ambiguous. Germline CDR1 SGHDT, CDR2 YYEEEE. This CDR3 has 14 amino acids. V lost 3 bases and J 1 base, leaving 10 bases between the germline ends.

This chain links TRBV15 with TRBJ1-5, with 7 bases aligning to TRBD1. This CDR3 is built from 15 residues. CDR1 is LNHNV, CDR2 YYDKDF, per germline (reference sequence). Trimming at V came to 1 base and at J to 4 bases, leaving 4 bases not matched to a gene. This CDR3 reads CATSRASGGNQPQHF. The CDR3 nucleotides read TGTGCCACCAGCAGAGCTTCAGGGGGTAATCAGCCCCAGCATTTT. Drawing the rest from reference TRBV15 and TRBJ1-5, the complete variable domain is DAMVIQNPRYQVTQFGKPVTLSCSQTLNHNVMYWYQQKSSQAPKLLFHYYDKDFNNEADTPDNFQSRRPNTSFCFLDIRSPGLGDTAMYLCATSRASGGNQPQHFGDGTRLSIL.